This TCR beta chain was sequenced during a study of control samples from healthy donors and cancer patients. The V end lost 0 bases, the J end lost 10 bases, and 10 bases lay between the germline ends. The CDR3 is 14 residues long. CDR1 and CDR2 (germline): LNHNV, YYDKDF (reference sequence). Assay used: immunoSEQ multiplex PCR; TCRdb lists only in-frame clones, some missing. The profile shows around 70,000 clones, around 90% of them singletons. The origin of this receptor is a woman between 45 and 65 years old with colorectal cancer. Sequencing used PBMCs. This sequence joins TRBV15 and TRBJ1-6; D gene uncertain. Written as DNA, the CDR3 is TGTGCCACCAGCAGAGAGCTATACCGGTCACCCCTCCACTTT. Translating it yields CATSRELYRSPLHF.